This TCR beta chain derives from a study of graft-versus-host responses after intestinal transplantation. Sequencing used immunoSEQ multiplex PCR; TCRdb keeps in-frame clones, though not all of them. The sample lists under 45,000 clones; roughly nine tenths were seen once. Germline values: CDR1 SGHRS, CDR2 YFSETQ. V was pared by 0 bases and J by 7 bases, with 7 bases of the junction left unmatched. The CDR3 is 15 amino acids. The sequence was collected from a human patient who received an intestinal transplant, so some T cells may come from the graft donor. This chain joins TRBV5-1 and TRBJ1-2, with 9 bases lining up with TRBD1. Sample: PBMCs, taken 267 days after transplant. The CDR3 loop is CASSLEGTGLRGYTF. DNA of the CDR3: TGCGCCAGCAGCTTGGAAGGGACAGGGCTGCGTGGCTACACCTTC.